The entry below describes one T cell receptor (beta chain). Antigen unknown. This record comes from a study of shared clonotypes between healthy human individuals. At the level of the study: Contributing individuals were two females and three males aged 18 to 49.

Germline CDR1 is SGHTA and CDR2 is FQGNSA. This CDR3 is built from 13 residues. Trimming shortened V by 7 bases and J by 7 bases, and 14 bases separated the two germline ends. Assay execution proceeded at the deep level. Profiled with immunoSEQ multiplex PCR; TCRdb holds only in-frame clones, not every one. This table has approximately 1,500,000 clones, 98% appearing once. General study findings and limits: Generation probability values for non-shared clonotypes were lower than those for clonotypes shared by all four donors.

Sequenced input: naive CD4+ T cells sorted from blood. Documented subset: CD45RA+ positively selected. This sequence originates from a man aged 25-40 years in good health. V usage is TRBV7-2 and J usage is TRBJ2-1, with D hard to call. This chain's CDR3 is CASNPLGGNEQFF. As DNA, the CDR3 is TGTGCCAGCAATCCCTTGGGCGGAAATGAGCAGTTCTTC.